These 17 T cell receptor beta chains originate from one sample sequenced in a study of shared clonotypes between healthy human individuals. The naive CD8 fraction comprised CD45RO-negative cells positively selected for CCR7 and excluded terminally differentiated effector memory CD45RA+ cells. Some clones are missing from TCRdb's copy, which holds only in-frame ones; the method was immunoSEQ multiplex PCR. This sample has roughly 2.1 million clones, with about 92% found just once. Source material: naive CD8+ T cells from PBMCs. These receptors originate from a man aged 18-30 years in good health. Some clones in this sample may be carry-over from other donors' samples.

V usage is TRBV27 and J usage is TRBJ1-5; 11 bases fit TRBD1. The germline gives CDR1 MNHEY, CDR2 SMNVEV (reference sequence). This CDR3 is built from 18 residues. V was clipped by 7 bases and J by 0 bases; unmatched bases: 11. The CDR3 coding sequence is TGTGCCAGCATCCCCTCCGGGACAGGGGGGGCTAGCAATCAGCCCCAGCATTTT. Translating it yields CASIPSGTGGASNQPQHF.

The rearrangement links TRBV18 to TRBJ2-7; tentatively, D is TRBD2 (6 bases). In germline, CDR1 is KGHSH, CDR2 LQKENI. The germline V and J ends were trimmed by 3 bases and 2 bases, with 11 bases remaining between them. The CDR3 loop spans 14 amino acids. The CDR3, as DNA: TGTGCCAGCTCACCGGAGGGTATAGCCTACGAGCAGTACTTC. Encoded protein: CASSPEGIAYEQYF.

This clone was picked up a small number of times. CDR3 in DNA: TGTGCCAGCAGTTACTTTGCAGGGAACACTGAAGCTTTCTTT. Its translation: CASSYFAGNTEAFF. The chain joins TRBV6-6 to TRBJ1-1; D not resolved. The CDR3 is 14 residues long. Germline values: CDR1 MNHNY, CDR2 SVGAGI (reference sequence). V was cut by 1 base and J by 1 base, with 7 bases left in between.

This chain connects TRBV6-1 to TRBJ1-5, with TRBD1 matching over 7 bases. Germline V lookup: CDR1 MNHNS, CDR2 SASEGT. Losses at the gene ends were 1 base for V and 4 bases for J; bases not matched to a gene: 13. The CDR3 covers 18 residues. The CDR3 nucleotides read TGTGCCAGCAGTGAAGGGAACCGGGTACAGGGGTCTAATCAGCCCCAGCATTTT. Translating it yields CASSEGNRVQGSNQPQHF.

The genes are TRBV27 and TRBJ2-7, with 7 bases fitting TRBD2. The CDR3 has 14 amino acids. Unmatched junction bases numbered 8, after V lost 6 bases and J lost 3 bases. The germline V gene has CDR1 MNHEY and CDR2 SMNVEV (reference sequence). The CDR3 is CASRWTSSNYEQYF. CDR3 DNA: TGTGCCAGCAGGTGGACTAGTTCAAACTACGAGCAGTACTTC.

The gene calls are TRBV6-4 and TRBJ2-1; TRBD2 aligns across 10 bases. Germline values: CDR1 MRHNA, CDR2 SNTAGT. The V and J ends lost 5 bases and 1 base, in that order; junction bases with no gene match: 2. The CDR3 contains 15 residues. CDR3 sequence reads: CASSILAGSYNEQFF. The CDR3 DNA reads as TGTGCCAGCAGTATACTAGCGGGATCCTACAATGAGCAGTTCTTC.

The genes are TRBV25-1 and TRBJ2-1; perhaps TRBD1 as D (7 bases). CDR1 and CDR2 (germline): MGHDK, SYGVNS. The CDR3 runs 18 residues. The germline V and J ends were trimmed by 5 bases and 3 bases, with 23 bases remaining between them. As DNA, the CDR3 is TGTGCCAGCAGTCAACAGGGGATTACTAGCTCCCACTACAATGAGCAGTTCTTC. It is translated as CASSQQGITSSHYNEQFF.

V gene TRBV7-8 combines with J gene TRBJ2-7; D ambiguous. With 1 base removed from V and 6 bases from J, the gap between germline ends came to 7 bases. This CDR3 spans 12 amino acids. Germline CDR1 and CDR2: SGHVS and FQNEAQ. CDR3 sequence (DNA): TGTGCCAGCAGCTTAGTAGGTTTCGAGCAGTACTTC. It specifies CASSLVGFEQYF.

The chain joins TRBV2 to TRBJ2-7; TRBD1 aligns across 8 bases. Germline V lookup: CDR1 SNHLY, CDR2 FYNNEI. The CDR3 is made up of 15 amino acids. V was pared by 3 bases and J by 6 bases, with 10 bases of the junction left unmatched. CDR3 sequence (DNA): TGTGCCAGCAGTGATTTGGACAGGGTCCCGGCCGAGCAGTACTTC. This gives the protein CASSDLDRVPAEQYF. The entire variable domain, with the rest obtained from reference TRBV2 and TRBJ2-7, is as follows: EPEVTQTPSHQVTQMGQEVILRCVPISNHLYFYWYRQILGQKVEFLVSFYNNEISEKSEIFDDQFSVERPDGSNFTLKIRSTKLEDSAMYFCASSDLDRVPAEQYFGPGTRLTVT.

This sequence joins TRBV28 and TRBJ2-3; 14 bases line up with TRBD2. The CDR3 length is 16 residues. CDR1 MDHEN and CDR2 SYDVKM come from the germline V gene. Losses at the gene ends were 4 bases for V and 5 bases for J; bases not matched to a gene: 5. The CDR3 loop is CASSSGLAGGGDTQYF. CDR3 DNA sequence: TGTGCCAGCAGTTCCGGACTAGCGGGAGGAGGAGATACGCAGTATTTT. The whole variable domain, filled in from reference TRBV28 and TRBJ2-3, reads DVKVTQSSRYLVKRTGEKVFLECVQDMDHENMFWYRQDPGLGLRLIYFSYDVKMKEKGDIPEGYSVSREKKERFSLILESASTNQTSMYLCASSSGLAGGGDTQYFGPGTRLTVL.

The chain links TRBV7-6 to TRBJ1-1, with D possibly matching TRBD1 (5 bases). This CDR3 has 14 amino acids. The V and J ends lost 2 bases and 0 bases respectively, with 7 bases between them. The germline V gene encodes CDR1 SGHVS and CDR2 FNYEAQ. The CDR3 loop is CASSLKGLNTEAFF. CDR3 bases: TGTGCCAGCAGCTTAAAGGGGTTGAACACTGAAGCTTTCTTT.

The rearrangement links TRBV11-2 to TRBJ2-1, with a tentative D call TRBD2 (5 bases). V shed 4 bases and J shed 2 bases, with 9 bases lying between them. Germline-derived CDR1 and CDR2 are SGHAT and FQNNGV. This CDR3 spans 14 amino acids. CDR3 region: CASSSAGPYNEQFF. DNA of the CDR3: TGTGCCAGCAGCTCCGCGGGCCCCTACAATGAGCAGTTCTTC.

This chain connects TRBV7-9 to TRBJ2-1, with 11 bases matching TRBD2. The CDR3 covers 14 residues. CDR1 and CDR2 (germline): SEHNR, FQNEAQ (reference sequence). Germline trimming cut 4 bases from V and 7 bases from J; bases unmatched to any gene: 3. CDR3 coding DNA: TGTGCCAGCAGCTGGGGACTAGCGGCAAATGAGCAGTTCTTC. It encodes CASSWGLAANEQFF.

This clone was found once. The genes are TRBV2 and TRBJ2-7; possibly TRBD2 for D (5 bases). Trimming stripped 7 bases from V and 2 bases from J, with 12 bases between. The CDR3 extends over 13 amino acids. Germline CDR1 SNHLY, CDR2 FYNNEI. The CDR3 DNA follows: TGTGCCAGCATTGGGAGCGGTGCCTACGAGCAGTACTTC. Its protein product is CASIGSGAYEQYF. Full variable domain (missing parts from reference TRBV2 and TRBJ2-7): EPEVTQTPSHQVTQMGQEVILRCVPISNHLYFYWYRQILGQKVEFLVSFYNNEISEKSEIFDDQFSVERPDGSNFTLKIRSTKLEDSAMYFCASIGSGAYEQYFGPGTRLTVT.

The chain employs TRBV13 and TRBJ2-5; 7 bases are shared with TRBD1. From germline, CDR1 is PRHDT and CDR2 FYEKMQ (reference sequence). The V segment lost 2 bases and the J segment 3 bases; nucleotides outside the gene matches: 3. This CDR3 comprises 14 residues. The CDR3 reads CASSLSGQEETQYF. The CDR3 bases are TGTGCCAGCAGCTTATCCGGACAGGAAGAGACCCAGTACTTC.

With respect to this clone: An end of the junction differs from the germline gene, which may be a read error. Other DNA variants within this sample encode the same CDR3. This chain connects TRBV7-9 to TRBJ2-5, with 10 positions matching TRBD2. The CDR3 totals 11 residues. CDR1 and CDR2 from the germline V gene are SEHNR and FQNEAQ (reference sequence). The CDR3, as DNA: TGTGCCAGCAGCCTAGCGGGGGAGCAGTACTTC. Protein: CASSLAGEQYF. Full variable domain (outside the CDR3, taken from reference TRBV7-9 and TRBJ2-5): DTGVSQNPRHKITKRGQNVTFRCDPISEHNRLYWYRQTLGQGPEFLTYFQNEAQLEKSRLLSDRFSAERPKGSFSTLEIQRTEQGDSAMYLCASSLAGEQYFGPGTRLLVL.

CDR3 nucleotide sequence: TGTGCCAGCAGTGAACTAGGGACAGGGGGTAATCAGCCCCAGCATTTT. This encodes CASSELGTGGNQPQHF. The J gene is TRBJ1-5, the V gene TRBV2; TRBD1 matches 11 bases. With 2 bases clipped from V and 4 bases from J, the junction kept 4 bases outside the gene matches. The CDR3 sequence is 16 residues long. The germline CDR1 and CDR2 sequences are SNHLY and FYNNEI.